The 4 T cell receptor beta chains below come from one sample, sequenced in a study of metastatic and nonmetastatic thyroid tumors. Every patient was untreated before thyroid surgery. TCRdb re-clonotyped the PCR reads via MiXCR. The sample has roughly 90,000 clones, 15% seen once. The sample was blood. The receptors were sampled from a female donor with papillary thyroid cancer or a benign thyroid nodule (not recorded which). Some clones in this sample may be carry-over from other donors' samples.

As to this clone: A much larger clone is a single base away; this may be a read error. The genes are TRBV7-2 and TRBJ2-3; 13 bases are shared with TRBD2. The CDR3 length is 16 residues. Germline trimming cut 5 bases from V and 5 bases from J; bases unmatched to any gene: 7. In germline, CDR1 is SGHTA, CDR2 FQGNSA. The chain's CDR3 is CASSPSLAGGQDTQYF. CDR3 nucleotide sequence: TGTGCCAGCAGCCCGTCACTAGCGGGGGGGCAAGATACGCAGTATTTT.

This clone has only a few counts. One base away lies a much larger clone, so this may be a sequencing read error. The chain links TRBV20-1 to TRBJ1-4; 10 nucleotides line up with TRBD1. Germline CDR1 DFQATT, CDR2 SNEGSKA (reference sequence). J lost 3 bases, V lost 4 bases, and 20 bases had no gene match. The CDR3 covers 20 residues. For the CDR3, the DNA is TGCAGTGCTATACATGCCGGCCGGGACAGGGGTATAGGGGCTAATGAAAAACTGTTTTTT. Its translation is CSAIHAGRDRGIGANEKLFF.

This chain connects TRBV11-1 to TRBJ2-2, with TRBD2 as a possible D gene (6 bases). Per germline, CDR1 SGHAT and CDR2 FQDESV (reference sequence). The CDR3 is made up of 17 amino acids. Trimming pared 7 bases from V and 4 bases from J, leaving 22 bases between. CDR3 sequence (DNA): TGTGCCAGCACCTTTTCGAGCGTGGGGGGAGGCACCGGGGAGCTGTTTTTT. Residues: CASTFSSVGGGTGELFF. Using reference TRBV11-1 and TRBJ2-2 for the parts outside the CDR3, the full variable domain is EAEVAQSPRYKITEKSQAVAFWCDPISGHATLYWYRQILGQGPELLVQFQDESVVDDSQLPKDRFSAERLKGVDSTLKIQPAELGDSAMYLCASTFSSVGGGTGELFFGEGSRLTVL.

This clone was seen repeatedly, ten times or more. The chain carries TRBV11-1 and TRBJ2-7; TRBD1 matches 7 bases. The germline gives CDR1 SGHAT, CDR2 FQDESV (reference sequence). Trimming took 4 bases from V and 0 from J; bases not matched to a gene: 6. The CDR3 runs 15 residues. CDR3 nucleotide sequence: TGTGCCAGCAGCTACCGGACAGGCTACTCCTACGAGCAGTACTTC. As protein: CASSYRTGYSYEQYF.